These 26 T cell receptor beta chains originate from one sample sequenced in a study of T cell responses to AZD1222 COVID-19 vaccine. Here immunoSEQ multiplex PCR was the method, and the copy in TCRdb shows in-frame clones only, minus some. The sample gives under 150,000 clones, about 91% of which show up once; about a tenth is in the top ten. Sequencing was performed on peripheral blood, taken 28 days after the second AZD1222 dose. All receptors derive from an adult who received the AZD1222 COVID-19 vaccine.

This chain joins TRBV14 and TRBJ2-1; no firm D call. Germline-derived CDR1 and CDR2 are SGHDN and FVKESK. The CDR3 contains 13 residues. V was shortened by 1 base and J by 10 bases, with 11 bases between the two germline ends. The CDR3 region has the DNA TGTGCCAGCAGCCAAGGGACGTCCACGGAGCAGTTCTTC. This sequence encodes CASSQGTSTEQFF.

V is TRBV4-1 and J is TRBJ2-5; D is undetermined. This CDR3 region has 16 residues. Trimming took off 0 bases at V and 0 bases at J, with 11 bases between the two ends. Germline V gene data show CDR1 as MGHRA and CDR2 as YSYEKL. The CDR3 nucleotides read TGCGCCAGCAGCCAAGATGGCCAGCTATACCAAGAGACCCAGTACTTC. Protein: CASSQDGQLYQETQYF.

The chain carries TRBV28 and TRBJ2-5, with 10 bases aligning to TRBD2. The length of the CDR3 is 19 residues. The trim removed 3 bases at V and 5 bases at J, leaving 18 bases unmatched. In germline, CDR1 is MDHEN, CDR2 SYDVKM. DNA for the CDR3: TGTGCCAGCAGTTTCCACAGCTTCTACTACCCTAGCGGGGGTGAGACCCAGTACTTC. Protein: CASSFHSFYYPSGGETQYF. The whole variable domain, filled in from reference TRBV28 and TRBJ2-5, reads DVKVTQSSRYLVKRTGEKVFLECVQDMDHENMFWYRQDPGLGLRLIYFSYDVKMKEKGDIPEGYSVSREKKERFSLILESASTNQTSMYLCASSFHSFYYPSGGETQYFGPGTRLLVL.

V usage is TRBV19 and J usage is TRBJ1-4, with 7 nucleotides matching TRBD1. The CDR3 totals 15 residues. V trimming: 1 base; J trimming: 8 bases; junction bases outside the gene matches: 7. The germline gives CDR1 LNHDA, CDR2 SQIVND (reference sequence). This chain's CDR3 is CASSIGTGDGEKLFF. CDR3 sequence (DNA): TGTGCCAGTAGTATAGGCACAGGGGATGGAGAAAAACTGTTTTTT.

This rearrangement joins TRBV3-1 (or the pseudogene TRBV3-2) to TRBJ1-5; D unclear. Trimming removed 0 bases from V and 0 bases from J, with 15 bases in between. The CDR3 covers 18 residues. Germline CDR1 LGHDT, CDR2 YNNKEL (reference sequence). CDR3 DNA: TGTGCCAGCAGCCAAGAAACCCCGCGGATCTATAGCAATCAGCCCCAGCATTTT. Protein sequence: CASSQETPRIYSNQPQHF.

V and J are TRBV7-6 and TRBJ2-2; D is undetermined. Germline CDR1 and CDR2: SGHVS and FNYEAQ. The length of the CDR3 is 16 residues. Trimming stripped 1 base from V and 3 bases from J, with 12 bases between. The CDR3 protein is CASSLGVKGYTGELFF. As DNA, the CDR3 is TGTGCCAGCAGCTTAGGAGTCAAGGGTTACACCGGGGAGCTGTTTTTT. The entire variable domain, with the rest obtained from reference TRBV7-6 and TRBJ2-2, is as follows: GAGVSQSPRYKVTKRGQDVALRCDPISGHVSLYWYRQALGQGPEFLTYFNYEAQQDKSGLPNDRFSAERPEGSISTLTIQRTEQRDSAMYRCASSLGVKGYTGELFFGEGSRLTVL.

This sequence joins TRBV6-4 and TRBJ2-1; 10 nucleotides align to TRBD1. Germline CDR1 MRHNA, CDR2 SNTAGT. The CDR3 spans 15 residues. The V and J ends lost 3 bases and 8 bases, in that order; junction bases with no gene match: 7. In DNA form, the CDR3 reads TGTGCCAGCAGTGAGGATGAGGGGACAGGGGATGAGCAGTTCTTC. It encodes CASSEDEGTGDEQFF.

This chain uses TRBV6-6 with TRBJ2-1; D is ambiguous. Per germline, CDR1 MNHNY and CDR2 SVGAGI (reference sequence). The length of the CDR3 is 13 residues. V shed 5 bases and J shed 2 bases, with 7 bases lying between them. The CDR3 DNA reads TGTGCCAGCAGTCCAGGACCCTACAATGAGCAGTTCTTC. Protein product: CASSPGPYNEQFF.

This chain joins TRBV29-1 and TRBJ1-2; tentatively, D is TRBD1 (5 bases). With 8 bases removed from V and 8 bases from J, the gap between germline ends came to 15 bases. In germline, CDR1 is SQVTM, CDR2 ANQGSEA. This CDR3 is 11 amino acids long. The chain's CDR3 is CSFRRGEGYTF. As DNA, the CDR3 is TGCAGCTTCCGGAGGGGAGAGGGCTACACCTTC.

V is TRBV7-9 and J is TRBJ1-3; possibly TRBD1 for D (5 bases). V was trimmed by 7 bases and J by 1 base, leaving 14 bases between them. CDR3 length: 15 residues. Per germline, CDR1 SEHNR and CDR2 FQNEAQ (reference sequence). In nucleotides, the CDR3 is TGTGCCAGCACCTACGGGGCAGGGTCTGGAAACACCATATATTTT. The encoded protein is CASTYGAGSGNTIYF.

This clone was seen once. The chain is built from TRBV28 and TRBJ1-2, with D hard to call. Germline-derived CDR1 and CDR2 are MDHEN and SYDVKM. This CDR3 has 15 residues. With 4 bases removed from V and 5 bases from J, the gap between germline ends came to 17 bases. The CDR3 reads CASSYRGGPSYGYTF. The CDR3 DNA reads TGTGCCAGCAGTTACCGGGGAGGCCCATCTTATGGCTACACCTTC.

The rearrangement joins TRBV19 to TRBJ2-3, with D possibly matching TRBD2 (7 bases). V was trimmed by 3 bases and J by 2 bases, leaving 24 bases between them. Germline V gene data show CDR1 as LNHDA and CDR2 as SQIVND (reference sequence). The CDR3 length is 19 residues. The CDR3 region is CASSITGPGASGITDTQYF. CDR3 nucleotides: TGTGCCAGTAGTATCACAGGCCCGGGGGCTAGCGGCATCACAGATACGCAGTATTTT.

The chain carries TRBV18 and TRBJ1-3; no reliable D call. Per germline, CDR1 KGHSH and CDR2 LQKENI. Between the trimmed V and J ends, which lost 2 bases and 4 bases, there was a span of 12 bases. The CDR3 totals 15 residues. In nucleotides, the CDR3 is TGTGCCAGCTCACCAAGCGAAGGGCGAGGAAACACCATATATTTT. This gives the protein CASSPSEGRGNTIYF.

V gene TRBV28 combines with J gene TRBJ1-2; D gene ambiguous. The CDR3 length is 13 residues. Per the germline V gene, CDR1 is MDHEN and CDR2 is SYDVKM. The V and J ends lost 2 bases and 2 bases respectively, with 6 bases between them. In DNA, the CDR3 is TGTGCCAGCAGTTTACACGGAAACTATGGCTACACCTTC. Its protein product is CASSLHGNYGYTF.

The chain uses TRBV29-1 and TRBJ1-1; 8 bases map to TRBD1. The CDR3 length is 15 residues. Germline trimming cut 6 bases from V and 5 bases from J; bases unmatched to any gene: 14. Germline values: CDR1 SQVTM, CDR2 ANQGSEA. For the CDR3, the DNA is TGCAGCGTCCCTCACTTGACAGGGGTTATTACTGAAGCTTTCTTT. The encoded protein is CSVPHLTGVITEAFF.

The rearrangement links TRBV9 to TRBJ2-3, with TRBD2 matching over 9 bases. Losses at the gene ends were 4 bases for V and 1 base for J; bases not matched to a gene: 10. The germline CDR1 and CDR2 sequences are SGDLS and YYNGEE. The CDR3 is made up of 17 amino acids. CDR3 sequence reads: CASSPRERGARTDTQYF. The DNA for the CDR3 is TGTGCCAGCAGCCCGAGGGAGCGGGGGGCCCGCACAGATACGCAGTATTTT. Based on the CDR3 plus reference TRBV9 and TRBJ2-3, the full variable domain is DSGVTQTPKHLITATGQRVTLRCSPRSGDLSVYWYQQSLDQGLQFLIQYYNGEERAKGNILERFSAQQFPDLHSELNLSSLELGDSALYFCASSPRERGARTDTQYFGPGTRLTVL.

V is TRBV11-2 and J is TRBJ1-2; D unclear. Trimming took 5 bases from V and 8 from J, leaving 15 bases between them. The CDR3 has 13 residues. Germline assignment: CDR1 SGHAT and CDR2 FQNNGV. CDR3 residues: CASSLEPRGGYTF. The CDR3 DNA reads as TGTGCCAGCAGCCTGGAACCTCGGGGAGGCTACACCTTC. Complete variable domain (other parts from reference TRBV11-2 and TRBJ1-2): EAGVAQSPRYKIIEKRQSVAFWCNPISGHATLYWYQQILGQGPKLLIQFQNNGVVDDSQLPKDRFSAERLKGVDSTLKIQPAKLEDSAVYLCASSLEPRGGYTFGSGTRLTVV.

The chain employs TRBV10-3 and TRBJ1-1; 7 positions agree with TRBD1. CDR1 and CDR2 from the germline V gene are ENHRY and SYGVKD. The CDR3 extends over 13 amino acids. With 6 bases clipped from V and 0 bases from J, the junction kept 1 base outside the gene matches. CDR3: CAISGTVNTEAFF. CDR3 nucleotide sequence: TGTGCCATCAGCGGGACAGTGAACACTGAAGCTTTCTTT.

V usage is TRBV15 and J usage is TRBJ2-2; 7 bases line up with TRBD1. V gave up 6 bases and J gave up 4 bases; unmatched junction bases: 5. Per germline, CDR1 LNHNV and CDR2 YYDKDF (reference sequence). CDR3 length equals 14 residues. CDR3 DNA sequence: TGTGCCACCAGAAAGGGGGCGGGCACCGGGGAGCTGTTTTTT. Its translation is CATRKGAGTGELFF.

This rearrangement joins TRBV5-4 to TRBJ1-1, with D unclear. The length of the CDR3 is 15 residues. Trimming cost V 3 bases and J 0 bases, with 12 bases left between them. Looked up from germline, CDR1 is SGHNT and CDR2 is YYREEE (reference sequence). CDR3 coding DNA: TGTGCCAGCAGCTCAGCCAGTGTTCTGAACACTGAAGCTTTCTTT. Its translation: CASSSASVLNTEAFF.

The CDR3 loop is CASGSGGLYGYTF. CDR3 coding DNA: TGCGCCAGCGGATCAGGGGGGCTCTATGGCTACACCTTC. The chain has TRBV5-1 and TRBJ1-2, with TRBD1 identical over 7 bases. Germline lookup yields CDR1 SGHRS and CDR2 YFSETQ. After removal of 7 bases from V and 4 bases from J, the junction contained 7 bases not matched to a gene. This CDR3 has 13 residues.

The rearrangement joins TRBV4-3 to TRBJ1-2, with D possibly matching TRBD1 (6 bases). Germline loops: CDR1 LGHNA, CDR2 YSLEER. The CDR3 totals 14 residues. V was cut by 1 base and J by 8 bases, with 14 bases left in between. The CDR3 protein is CASSQGPGVRGYTF. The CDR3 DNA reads TGCGCCAGCAGCCAAGGTCCAGGGGTGAGAGGCTACACCTTC.

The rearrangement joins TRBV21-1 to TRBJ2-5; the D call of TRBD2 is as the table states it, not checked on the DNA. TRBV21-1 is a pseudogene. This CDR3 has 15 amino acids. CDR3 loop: CASSNRGGGRETQYF. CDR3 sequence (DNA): TGTGCCAGCAGCAATCGTGGCGGGGGTCGAGAGACCCAGTACTTC.

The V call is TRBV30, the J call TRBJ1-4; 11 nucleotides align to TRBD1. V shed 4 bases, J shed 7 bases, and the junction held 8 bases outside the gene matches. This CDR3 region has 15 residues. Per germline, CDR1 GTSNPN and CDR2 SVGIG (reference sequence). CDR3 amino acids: CAWTGQGATGEKLFF. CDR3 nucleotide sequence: TGTGCCTGGACCGGACAGGGGGCAACAGGTGAAAAACTGTTTTTT.

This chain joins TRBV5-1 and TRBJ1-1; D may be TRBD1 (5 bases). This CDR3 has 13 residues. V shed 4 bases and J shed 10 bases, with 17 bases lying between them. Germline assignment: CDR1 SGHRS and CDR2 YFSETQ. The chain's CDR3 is CASSGGGEGAAFF. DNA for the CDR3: TGCGCCAGCAGCGGGGGTGGGGAGGGTGCAGCTTTCTTT.

The CDR3 sequence: CASSRPQNTEAFF. The DNA of the CDR3 is TGCGCCAGCAGCCGACCACAGAACACTGAAGCTTTCTTT. The V and J genes are TRBV5-1 and TRBJ1-1; D uncertain. This CDR3 spans 13 amino acids. Trimming removed 4 bases at V and 1 base at J, with 8 bases between. Germline CDR1 SGHRS, CDR2 YFSETQ.